What follows describes a single TCR beta chain. With 0 bases removed from V and 1 base from J, the gap between germline ends came to 6 bases. CDR3 length: 13 amino acids. Germline values: CDR1 SQVTM, CDR2 ANQGSEA. This sample stems from a study of T cell responses to AZD1222 COVID-19 vaccine. Libraries were prepared by immunoSEQ multiplex PCR; TCRdb keeps only in-frame clonotypes and omits some of them. The sample lists about 150,000 clones, roughly 94% occurring once. Here the sequenced sample was peripheral blood, taken on day 0 of AZD1222 vaccination. This sequence was found in an adult in good health. This sequence joins TRBV29-1 and TRBJ1-1; D may be TRBD1 (5 bases). The CDR3 coding sequence is TGCAGCGTTGAAGATCAGGGGAACACTGAAGCTTTCTTT. It is translated as CSVEDQGNTEAFF. Full variable domain (missing parts from reference TRBV29-1 and TRBJ1-1): SAVISQKPSRDICQRGTSLTIQCQVDSQVTMMFWYRQQPGQSLTLIATANQGSEATYESGFVIDKFPISRPNLTFSTLTVSNMSPEDSSIYLCSVEDQGNTEAFFGQGTRLTVV.